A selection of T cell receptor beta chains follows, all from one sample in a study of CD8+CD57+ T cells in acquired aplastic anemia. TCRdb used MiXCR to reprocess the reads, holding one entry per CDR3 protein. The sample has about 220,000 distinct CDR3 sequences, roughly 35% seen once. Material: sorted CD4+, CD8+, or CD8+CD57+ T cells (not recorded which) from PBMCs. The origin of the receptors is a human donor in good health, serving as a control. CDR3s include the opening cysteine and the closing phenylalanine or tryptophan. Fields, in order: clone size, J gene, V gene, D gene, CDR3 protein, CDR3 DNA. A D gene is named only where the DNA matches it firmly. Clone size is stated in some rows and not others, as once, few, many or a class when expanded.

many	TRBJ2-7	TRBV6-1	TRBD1	CASSTGGRPYEQYF	TGTGCCAGCAGTACAGGGGGTCGTCCCTACGAGCAGTACTTC
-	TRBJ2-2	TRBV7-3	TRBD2	CASSLSRPSGPTGELFF	TGTGCCAGCAGCTTATCGAGACCTAGCGGCCCCACCGGGGAGCTGTTTTTT
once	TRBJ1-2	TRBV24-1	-	CASSQDIGHGLYGYTF	TGTGCCAGCAGCCAAGATATCGGCCACGGACTCTATGGCTACACCTTC
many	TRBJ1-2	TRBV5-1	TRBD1	CASSFTGQGAYGYTF	TGCGCCAGCAGCTTCACTGGACAGGGGGCGTATGGCTACACCTTC
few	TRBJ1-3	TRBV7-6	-	CASSQTDRPGDTIYF	TGTGCCAGCAGCCAAACGGACCGCCCTGGGGACACCATATATTTT
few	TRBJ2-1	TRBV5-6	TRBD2	CASSLVRLAGGPRNEQFF	TGTGCCAGCAGCTTGGTTCGCCTAGCGGGGGGCCCGAGGAATGAGCAGTTCTTC
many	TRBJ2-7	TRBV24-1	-	CATSDQRHLYEQYF	TGTGCCACCAGTGATCAACGACACCTCTACGAGCAGTACTTC
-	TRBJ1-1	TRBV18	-	CASSTTGTSTEAFF	TGTGCCAGCTCAACCACAGGTACAAGCACTGAAGCTTTCTTT
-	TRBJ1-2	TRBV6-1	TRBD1	CASSIRRQGLLGGYTF	TGTGCCAGCAGTATACGCCGACAGGGTTTACTCGGCGGCTACACCTTC
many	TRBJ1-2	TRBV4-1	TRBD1	CASSQEGRGTGYTF	TGCGCCAGCAGCCAAGAAGGCAGGGGGACTGGCTACACCTTC
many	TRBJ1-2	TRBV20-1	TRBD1	CSASRTGGTGYTF	TGCAGTGCTAGCCGGACAGGGGGTACGGGCTACACCTTC
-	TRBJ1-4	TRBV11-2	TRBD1	CASSLGLVRDRKDNEKLFF	TGTGCCAGCAGCTTAGGATTAGTGAGGGACAGGAAGGATAATGAAAAACTGTTTTTT
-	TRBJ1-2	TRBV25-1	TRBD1	CAPMARDRGGGGYTF	TGTGCGCCCATGGCCCGGGACAGGGGAGGAGGTGGCTACACCTTC
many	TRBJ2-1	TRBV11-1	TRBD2	CASRRRLAGDDNEQFF	TGTGCCAGCAGGCGTCGACTAGCCGGAGACGACAATGAGCAGTTCTTC
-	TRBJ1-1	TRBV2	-	CASSEWAGALAFF	TGTGCCAGCAGTGAATGGGCAGGGGCGCTGGCTTTCTTT
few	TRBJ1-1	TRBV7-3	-	CASSSTSQSEAFF	TGTGCCAGCAGCTCCACCTCTCAGAGTGAAGCTTTCTTT
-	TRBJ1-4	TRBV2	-	CASSFWTDANEKLFF	TGTGCCAGCAGCTTTTGGACAGATGCTAATGAAAAACTGTTTTTT
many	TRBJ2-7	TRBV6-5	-	CASSYSSGGYEQYF	TGTGCCAGCAGTTACTCGTCCGGTGGCTACGAGCAGTACTTC
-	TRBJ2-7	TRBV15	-	CATSRLPYSYEQYF	TGTGCCACCAGCAGACTGCCGTATTCCTACGAGCAGTACTTC
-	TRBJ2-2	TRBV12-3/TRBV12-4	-	CASSIAGVNTGELFF	TGTGCCAGCAGTATAGCAGGAGTCAACACCGGGGAGCTGTTTTTT
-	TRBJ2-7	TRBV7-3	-	CASRSTGRSYEQYF	TGTGCCAGCAGATCTACTGGGAGGTCCTACGAGCAGTACTTC
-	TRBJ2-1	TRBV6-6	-	CASSEPLREQFF	TGTGCCAGCAGTGAGCCCCTGAGGGAGCAGTTCTTC